This T cell receptor beta chain originates from a study of cytomegalovirus exposure and HLA in healthy donors. This PCR relied on a set of 60 Vbeta primers and 13 Jbeta primers. The assay was immunoSEQ multiplex PCR, and TCRdb's table has in-frame clones only and misses some. This table has some 200,000 clones, 70% to 85% appearing once. V was clipped by 0 bases and J by 3 bases, with 5 bases between them. Germline CDR1 and CDR2: SGHTA and FQGTGA. CDR3 length: 13 amino acids. This receptor was identified in a boy younger than 10 in good health and CMV-seronegative. The sample consisted of PBMCs. The chain combines TRBV7-3 with TRBJ2-5; D gene ambiguous. The CDR3 loop is CASSLTREETQYF. The CDR3 DNA follows: TGTGCCAGCAGCTTAACCCGGGAAGAGACCCAGTACTTC.